This T cell receptor (beta chain) was identified in a study of blood T cell repertoires in COVID-19. Turning to the study itself: Acute and convalescent COVID-19 specimens originated in the United States, Italy and Spain.

V shed 4 bases and J 0 bases; nucleotides not matched to a gene: 0. Germline CDR1 reads ENHRY; CDR2 reads SYGVKD. The CDR3 covers 13 residues. Patients from Seattle were sampled longitudinally, starting during active infection. Original methodology: How many nucleated cells were present was estimated from reference gene primer amplification. Clones were read by immunoSEQ multiplex PCR, and TCRdb kept only the in-frame ones, dropping some. V and J calls and clone size come straight from that table; D and trimming were deduced from the DNA. The sample contains hundreds of thousands of clones, over 70% of which appear only once.

V gene TRBV10-3 combines with J gene TRBJ2-7, with 7 bases that match TRBD2. The receptor was derived from a woman aged 50 to 65 with COVID-19, enrolled during active disease. The sample was peripheral blood. In nucleotides, the CDR3 is TGTGCCATCAGTGGGACTAGCTCCTACGAGCAGTACTTC. Residues: CAISGTSSYEQYF.